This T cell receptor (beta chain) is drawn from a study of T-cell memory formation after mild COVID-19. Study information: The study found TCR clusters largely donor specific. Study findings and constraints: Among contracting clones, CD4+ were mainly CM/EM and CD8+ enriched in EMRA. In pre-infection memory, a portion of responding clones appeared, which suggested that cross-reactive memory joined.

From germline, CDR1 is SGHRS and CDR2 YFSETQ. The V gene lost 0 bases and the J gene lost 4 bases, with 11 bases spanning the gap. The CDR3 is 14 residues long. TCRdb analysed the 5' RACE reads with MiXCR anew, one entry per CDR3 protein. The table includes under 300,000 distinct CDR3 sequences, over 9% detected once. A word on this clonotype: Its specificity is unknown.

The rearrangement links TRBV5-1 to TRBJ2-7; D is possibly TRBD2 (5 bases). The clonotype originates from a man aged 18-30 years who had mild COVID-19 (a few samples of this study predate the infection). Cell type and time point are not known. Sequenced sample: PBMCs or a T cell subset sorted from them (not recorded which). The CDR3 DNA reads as TGCGCCAGCAGCTTGGAGGCGGCGGGTTACGAGCAGTACTTC. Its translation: CASSLEAAGYEQYF.